What follows describes a single T cell receptor (beta chain). Its antigen remains unidentified. No base quality values were provided; no much bigger clone lies one nucleotide off. The data stem from a study of patients and donors after allogeneic stem cell transplantation (dated by TCRdb to 2020 to 2021). Per the germline V gene, SGHRS is the CDR1 and YFSETQ is the CDR2. The CDR3 sequence holds 12 residues, the cysteine and phenylalanine included. Just the 36-base CDR3 DNA is kept, in frame starting at base 1. The V and J ends are trimmed by 0 bases and 5 bases, leaving 5 bases between them. Library prep was done by RT-PCR. The sequencer was a NextSeq 550. The raw public data were reprocessed by TCRdb itself: fastp quality trimming at Q25, MiXCR clonotype calling, in-frame beta chains only. Duplicate CDR3 protein sequences are folded into a single record with the most common DNA and genes. This sample lists 30,000 to 40,000 distinct CDR3 sequences; 37% were detected once. The ten largest clones add up to about 80% of the sample.

The sequencing sample was made of blood, either unsorted or a sorted T cell fraction (not recorded which). The chain is assembled from TRBV5-1 and TRBJ2-5; the D gene is unclear. The receptor was derived from a human donor who was either an allogeneic HSCT recipient or a stem cell or donor lymphocyte infusion donor (not recorded which). It is not recorded whose cells these are; they may come from a transplant donor. The DNA reads TGCGCCAGCAGCTTGGTTGGGGAGACCCAGTACTTC. It encodes CASSLVGETQYF.